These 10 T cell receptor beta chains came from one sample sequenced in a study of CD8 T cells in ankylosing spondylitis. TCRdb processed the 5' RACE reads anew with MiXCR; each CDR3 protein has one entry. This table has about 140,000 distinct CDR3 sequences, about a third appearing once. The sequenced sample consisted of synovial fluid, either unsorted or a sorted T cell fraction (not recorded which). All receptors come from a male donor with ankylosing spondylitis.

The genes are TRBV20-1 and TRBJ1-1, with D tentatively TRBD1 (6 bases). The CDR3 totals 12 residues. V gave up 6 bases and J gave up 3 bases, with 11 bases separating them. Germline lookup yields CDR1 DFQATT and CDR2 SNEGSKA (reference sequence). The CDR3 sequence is CSARRGDTEAFF. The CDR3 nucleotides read TGCAGTGCCCGAAGGGGGGACACTGAAGCTTTCTTT.

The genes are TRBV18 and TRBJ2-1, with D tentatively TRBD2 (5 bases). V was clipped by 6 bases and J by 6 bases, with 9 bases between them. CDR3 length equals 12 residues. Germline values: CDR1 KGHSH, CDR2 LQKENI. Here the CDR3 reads CASSFGINEQFF. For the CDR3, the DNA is TGTGCCAGCTCCTTCGGGATCAATGAGCAGTTCTTC.

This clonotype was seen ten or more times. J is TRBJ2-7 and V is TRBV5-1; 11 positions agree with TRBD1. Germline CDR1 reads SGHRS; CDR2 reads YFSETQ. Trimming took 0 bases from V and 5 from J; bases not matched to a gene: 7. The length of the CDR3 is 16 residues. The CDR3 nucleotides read TGCGCCAGCAGCTTGGCCGGGGACAGGGGGATCCACGAGCAGTACTTC. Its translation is CASSLAGDRGIHEQYF.

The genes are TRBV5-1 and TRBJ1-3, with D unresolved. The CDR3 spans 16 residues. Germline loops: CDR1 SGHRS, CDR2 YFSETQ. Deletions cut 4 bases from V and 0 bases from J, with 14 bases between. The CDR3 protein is CASSPTDGYSGNTIYF. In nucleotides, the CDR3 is TGCGCCAGCAGCCCAACCGACGGGTACTCTGGAAACACCATATATTTT.

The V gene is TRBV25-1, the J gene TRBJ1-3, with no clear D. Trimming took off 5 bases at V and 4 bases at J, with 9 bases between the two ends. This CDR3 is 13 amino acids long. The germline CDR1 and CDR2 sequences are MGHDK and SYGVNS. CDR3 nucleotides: TGTGCCAGCAGTTTCGCGGGGGGAAACACCATATATTTT. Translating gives CASSFAGGNTIYF.

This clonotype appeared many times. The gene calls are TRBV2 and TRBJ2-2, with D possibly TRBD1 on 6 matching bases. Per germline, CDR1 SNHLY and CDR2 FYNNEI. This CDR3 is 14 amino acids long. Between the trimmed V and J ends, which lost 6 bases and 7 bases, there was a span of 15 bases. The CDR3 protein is CASRNEGGFGELFF. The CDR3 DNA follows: TGTGCCAGCAGGAACGAAGGGGGTTTCGGGGAGCTGTTTTTT.

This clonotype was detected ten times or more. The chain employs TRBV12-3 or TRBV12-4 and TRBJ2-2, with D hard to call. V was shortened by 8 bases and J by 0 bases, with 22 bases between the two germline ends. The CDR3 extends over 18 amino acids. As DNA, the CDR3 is TGTGCCAGCCTGTCGAGGTTGGGCCCCCGATCGAACACCGGGGAGCTGTTTTTT. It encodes CASLSRLGPRSNTGELFF.

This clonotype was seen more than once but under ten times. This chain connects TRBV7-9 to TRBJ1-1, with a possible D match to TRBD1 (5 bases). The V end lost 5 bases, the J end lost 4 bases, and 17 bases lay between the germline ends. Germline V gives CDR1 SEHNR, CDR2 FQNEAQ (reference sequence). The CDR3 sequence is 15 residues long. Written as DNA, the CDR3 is TGTGCCAGCAGCCCCCTGGACCACGGGGGCACTGAAGCTTTCTTT. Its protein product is CASSPLDHGGTEAFF. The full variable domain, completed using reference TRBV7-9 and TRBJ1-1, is DTGVSQNPRHKITKRGQNVTFRCDPISEHNRLYWYRQTLGQGPEFLTYFQNEAQLEKSRLLSDRFSAERPKGSFSTLEIQRTEQGDSAMYLCASSPLDHGGTEAFFGQGTRLTVV.

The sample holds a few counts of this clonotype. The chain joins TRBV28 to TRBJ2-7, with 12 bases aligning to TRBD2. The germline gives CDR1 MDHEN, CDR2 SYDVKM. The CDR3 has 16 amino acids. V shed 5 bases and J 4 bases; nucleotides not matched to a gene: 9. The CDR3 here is CASSTRTSGKNYEQYF. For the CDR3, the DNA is TGTGCCAGCAGTACCCGGACTAGCGGGAAAAATTACGAGCAGTACTTC.

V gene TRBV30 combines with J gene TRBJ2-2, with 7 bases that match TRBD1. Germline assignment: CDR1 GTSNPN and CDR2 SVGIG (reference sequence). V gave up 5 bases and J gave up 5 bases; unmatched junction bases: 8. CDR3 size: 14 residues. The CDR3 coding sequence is TGTGCCTGGCGCTCGACAGGGTCGACCGGGGAGCTGTTTTTT. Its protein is CAWRSTGSTGELFF. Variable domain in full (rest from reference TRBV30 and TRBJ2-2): SQTIHQWPATLVQPVGSPLSLECTVEGTSNPNLYWYRQAAGRGLQLLFYSVGIGQISSEVPQNLSASRPQDRQFILSSKKLLLSDSGFYLCAWRSTGSTGELFFGEGSRLTVL.